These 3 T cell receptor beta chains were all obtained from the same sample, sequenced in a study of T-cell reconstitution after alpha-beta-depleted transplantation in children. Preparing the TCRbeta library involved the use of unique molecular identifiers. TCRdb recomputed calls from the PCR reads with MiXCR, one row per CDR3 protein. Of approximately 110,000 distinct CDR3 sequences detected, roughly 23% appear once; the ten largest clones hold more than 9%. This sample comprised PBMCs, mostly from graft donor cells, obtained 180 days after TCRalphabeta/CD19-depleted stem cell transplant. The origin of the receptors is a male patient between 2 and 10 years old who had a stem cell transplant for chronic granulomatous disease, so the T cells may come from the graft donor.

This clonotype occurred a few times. The CDR3 here is CASSLGKNTEAFF. DNA for the CDR3: TGTGCCAGCAGCTTGGGGAAGAACACTGAAGCTTTCTTT. This chain links TRBV5-5 with TRBJ1-1, with D uncertain. V was shortened by 0 bases and J by 1 base, with 4 bases between the two germline ends. Germline lookup yields CDR1 SGHKS and CDR2 YYEKEE (reference sequence). The CDR3 covers 13 residues.

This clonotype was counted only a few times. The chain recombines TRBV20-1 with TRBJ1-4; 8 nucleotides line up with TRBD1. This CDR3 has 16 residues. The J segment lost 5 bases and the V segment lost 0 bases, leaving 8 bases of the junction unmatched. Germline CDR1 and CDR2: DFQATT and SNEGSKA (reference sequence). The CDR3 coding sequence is TGCAGTGCTAGAGATTTGGAGGGGACAGGAAATGAAAAACTGTTTTTT. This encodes CSARDLEGTGNEKLFF.

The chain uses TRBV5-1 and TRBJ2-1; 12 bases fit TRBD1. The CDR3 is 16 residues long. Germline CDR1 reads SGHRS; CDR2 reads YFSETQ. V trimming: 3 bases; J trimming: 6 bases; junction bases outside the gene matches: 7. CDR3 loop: CASSSGGTGGFNEQFF. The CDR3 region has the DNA TGCGCCAGCAGCTCAGGCGGGACAGGGGGCTTCAATGAGCAGTTCTTC. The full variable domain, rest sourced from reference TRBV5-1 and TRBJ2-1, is KAGVTQTPRYLIKTRGQQVTLSCSPISGHRSVSWYQQTPGQGLQFLFEYFSETQRNKGNFPGRFSGRQFSNSRSEMNVSTLELGDSALYLCASSSGGTGGFNEQFFGPGTRLTVL.